The 21 T cell receptor beta chains below were found in one sample sequenced in a study of blood T cells in healthy people across ages. With a J-beta primer mix and a sample-barcoded 5' primer, a second PCR ran roughly 6 to 11 cycles. TCRdb fed the 5' RACE reads into MiXCR, producing one record per CDR3 protein. The table has over a million distinct CDR3 sequences, 45% to 70% seen once. The sample was blood. Source of these receptors: a man younger than 30 in good health.

A few counts support this clonotype. The rearrangement joins TRBV15 to TRBJ1-2; D call uncertain. There are 15 residues in the CDR3. Per germline, CDR1 LNHNV and CDR2 YYDKDF (reference sequence). V was trimmed by 3 bases and J by 2 bases, leaving 13 bases between them. In DNA form, the CDR3 reads TGTGCCACCAGCAGTACAGTTAGCGGGAACTATGGCTACACCTTC. Protein sequence: CATSSTVSGNYGYTF.

V is TRBV10-3 and J is TRBJ2-7, with 7 bases matching TRBD1. This CDR3 is 14 amino acids long. The germline V gene encodes CDR1 ENHRY and CDR2 SYGVKD. The V gene end was trimmed by 4 bases and the J gene end by 4 bases; junction bases not matched to a gene: 7. CDR3 in amino acids: CAISGGTASYEQYF. As DNA, the CDR3 is TGTGCCATCAGTGGAGGGACAGCGTCGTACGAGCAGTACTTC.

The chain joins TRBV20-1 to TRBJ2-2, with D unclear. The V and J ends lost 5 bases and 0 bases respectively, with 10 bases between them. CDR1 is DFQATT, CDR2 SNEGSKA, per germline (reference sequence). CDR3 length equals 14 residues. This chain's CDR3 is CSASDGTNTGELFF. In nucleotides, the CDR3 is TGCAGTGCTTCAGACGGAACGAACACCGGGGAGCTGTTTTTT.

There are a few counts of this clonotype. The V and J genes are TRBV2 and TRBJ1-2, with D unresolved. The CDR3 extends over 12 amino acids. The V gene's germline CDR1 is SNHLY and CDR2 FYNNEI. V dropped 5 bases and J dropped 2 bases, with 6 bases sitting between them. The CDR3 DNA reads as TGTGCCAGCAGTACAACAAACTATGGCTACACCTTC. The encoded protein is CASSTTNYGYTF.

This clonotype was seen a few times. The J gene is TRBJ2-7, the V gene TRBV12-3 or TRBV12-4; perhaps TRBD1 as D (6 bases). CDR3 size: 14 residues. V was clipped by 6 bases and J by 3 bases, with 15 bases between them. This CDR3 reads CASSRSDRFYEQYF. The CDR3 coding sequence is TGTGCCAGCAGCCGGAGCGACAGGTTCTACGAGCAGTACTTC.

This clonotype was counted a few times. This sequence joins TRBV15 and TRBJ2-4, with D unclear. V lost 4 bases, J lost 8 bases, and 15 bases lay in between. The CDR3 loop spans 14 amino acids. The germline V gene has CDR1 LNHNV and CDR2 YYDKDF (reference sequence). The CDR3 spells CATSNGWQSDIQYF. CDR3 in DNA: TGTGCCACCAGCAATGGATGGCAGAGTGACATTCAGTACTTC.

V usage is TRBV6-5 and J usage is TRBJ2-4, with D possibly TRBD1 on 6 matching bases. TRBJ2-7 matches the DNA end more closely, so the J call is doubtful. Germline V gene sequence: CDR1 MNHEY, CDR2 SVGAGI. This CDR3 comprises 14 residues. CDR3: CASSYSSGVYEQYF. The CDR3 DNA follows: TGTGCCAGCAGTTACTCGTCAGGGGTCTACGAGCAGTACTTC.

V gene TRBV11-2 combines with J gene TRBJ2-1; 13 bases fit TRBD2. This CDR3 has 18 residues. CDR1 and CDR2 from the germline V gene are SGHAT and FQNNGV. Trimming removed 0 bases from V and 7 bases from J; junction bases left unmatched: 9. In DNA, the CDR3 is TGTGCCAGCAGCTTAGATGGGTTTGGGACTAGCGGGGTTAATGAGCAGTTCTTC. Protein product: CASSLDGFGTSGVNEQFF.

This clonotype was seen a few times. J is TRBJ2-7 and V is TRBV4-1; D possibly corresponds to TRBD2 (5 bases). In germline, CDR1 is MGHRA, CDR2 YSYEKL. This CDR3 is built from 16 residues. The V end lost 5 bases, the J end lost 2 bases, and 19 bases lay between the germline ends. As DNA, the CDR3 is TGCGCCAGCAGCTCCCACCCCGTGGGAGAAACCTACGAGCAGTACTTC. This gives the protein CASSSHPVGETYEQYF.

The chain employs TRBV10-1 and TRBJ2-5, with a weak D call TRBD2 (7 bases). The CDR3 runs 13 residues. Trimming removed 7 bases at V and 1 base at J, with 10 bases between. The germline V gene has CDR1 WNHNN and CDR2 SYGVQD (reference sequence). As DNA, the CDR3 is TGCGCCAGCACGGGGGGCCCCCAAGAGACCCAGTACTTC. As protein: CASTGGPQETQYF.

The chain couples TRBV5-4 to TRBJ2-1; TRBD1 matches 8 bases. CDR1 is SGHNT and CDR2 is YYREEE in the germline V gene (reference sequence). This CDR3 contains 15 residues. Losses at the gene ends were 4 bases for V and 9 bases for J; bases not matched to a gene: 12. The CDR3 spells CASSGLGRGLGEQFF. The CDR3 DNA reads as TGTGCCAGCAGCGGGCTGGGCAGGGGGCTAGGTGAGCAGTTCTTC.

This clonotype was detected only a few times. The chain couples TRBV2 to TRBJ2-1; 7 bases are shared with TRBD1. The CDR3 length is 14 residues. V lost 6 bases, J lost 7 bases, and 9 bases stayed unmatched. From germline, CDR1 is SNHLY and CDR2 FYNNEI. In nucleotides, the CDR3 is TGTGCCAGCAGGGCTGACAGGGTAACGAATGAGCAGTTCTTC. Its translation: CASRADRVTNEQFF.

This clonotype appeared a few times. V usage is TRBV6-1 and J usage is TRBJ1-1; a weak D match, TRBD1 (5 bases). From germline, CDR1 is MNHNS and CDR2 SASEGT. This CDR3 region has 11 residues. V was cut by 3 bases and J by 6 bases, with 5 bases left in between. DNA of the CDR3: TGTGCCAGCAGTGACAGGGCTGAAGCTTTCTTT. Its protein product is CASSDRAEAFF.

The chain recombines TRBV4-2 with TRBJ1-2; D might be TRBD1 (5 bases). The CDR3 is 15 residues long. V lost 4 bases, J lost 2 bases, and 14 bases lay in between. From germline, CDR1 is LGHNA and CDR2 YNFKEQ. The CDR3 sequence is CASSPLGEGNYGYTF. CDR3 in DNA: TGTGCCAGCAGCCCGCTGGGGGAGGGGAACTATGGCTACACCTTC.

The chain has TRBV7-9 and TRBJ2-3, with D perhaps TRBD2 (5 bases). The ends were cut back, 3 bases at V and 5 bases at J, with 15 bases in the middle. The CDR3 is made up of 15 amino acids. From germline, CDR1 is SEHNR and CDR2 FQNEAQ (reference sequence). The CDR3 loop reads CASSFQRTDLDTQYF. CDR3 DNA sequence: TGTGCCAGCAGCTTTCAGAGGACGGACTTAGATACGCAGTATTTT.

The rearrangement uses TRBV16 and TRBJ2-4; perhaps TRBD1 as D (5 bases). CDR3 length: 16 residues. Germline V gene sequence: CDR1 KGHSY, CDR2 FQNENV. The ends were cut back, 4 bases at V and 0 bases at J, with 13 bases in the middle. In nucleotides, the CDR3 is TGTGCCAGCAGCCCCGACAGATTTCTAGCCAAAAACATTCAGTACTTC. The encoded protein is CASSPDRFLAKNIQYF.

The CDR3 loop reads CSAVSGRGYNEQFF. The CDR3 DNA is TGCAGTGCTGTTAGCGGGAGGGGTTACAATGAGCAGTTCTTC. The V call is TRBV20-1, the J call TRBJ2-1, with 11 bases fitting TRBD2. Germline values: CDR1 DFQATT, CDR2 SNEGSKA (reference sequence). V gave up 5 bases and J gave up 4 bases; unmatched junction bases: 4. The CDR3 has 14 amino acids.

A single count supports this clonotype. CDR3 loop: CASSYSGDPYQETQYF. The DNA for the CDR3 is TGTGCCAGCAGTTACTCGGGGGACCCCTACCAAGAGACCCAGTACTTC. The V call is TRBV6-5, the J call TRBJ2-5; D assignment may be TRBD1 or TRBD2 (5 bases each). Trimming pared 0 bases from V and 0 bases from J, leaving 11 bases between. Per the germline V gene, CDR1 is MNHEY and CDR2 is SVGAGI. The CDR3 is 16 residues long.

The chain has TRBV7-9 and TRBJ1-4; TRBD1 matches 7 bases. Trimming took 1 base from V and 4 from J; bases not matched to a gene: 9. The CDR3 totals 17 residues. CDR1 SEHNR and CDR2 FQNEAQ come from the germline V gene (reference sequence). The CDR3 protein is CASSLGWDSEINEKLFF. The CDR3 DNA is TGTGCCAGCAGCTTAGGATGGGACAGCGAGATTAATGAAAAACTGTTTTTT.

This clonotype was seen a handful of times. This chain links TRBV20-1 with TRBJ2-1; TRBD2 matches 12 bases. Germline trimming cut 6 bases from V and 2 bases from J; bases unmatched to any gene: 2. The CDR3 is made up of 14 amino acids. The germline V gene encodes CDR1 DFQATT and CDR2 SNEGSKA (reference sequence). CDR3 residues: CSALAGGPYNEQFF. The CDR3 DNA follows: TGCAGTGCCCTAGCGGGGGGGCCCTACAATGAGCAGTTCTTC.

The chain employs TRBV7-2 and TRBJ1-5; no clear D. Trimming took 1 base from V and 4 from J, leaving 17 bases between them. Germline CDR1 reads SGHTA; CDR2 reads FQGNSA. This CDR3 region has 17 residues. Here the CDR3 DNA reads TGTGCCAGCAGCTTAGATTTAGGTGCCTCAGGAAATCAGCCCCAGCATTTT. This sequence encodes CASSLDLGASGNQPQHF.